The next 4 T cell receptor beta chains were all read from a single sample in a study of OX40 agonist ivuxolimab in advanced cancers. Measured with immunoSEQ multiplex PCR; TCRdb has only the in-frame clones, and not every one. The table shows approximately 60,000 clones, with approximately 80% occurring only once. The sample consisted of CD4+ or CD8+ T cells sorted from blood, taken in a trial of the OX40 agonist ivuxolimab. These receptors originate from an adult with an advanced solid tumor such as melanoma, head and neck, liver or kidney cancer.

The V call is TRBV11-2, the J call TRBJ2-2; D is perhaps TRBD2 (5 bases). There are 15 residues in the CDR3. Germline CDR1 reads SGHAT; CDR2 reads FQNNGV. Between the trimmed V and J ends, which lost 2 bases and 6 bases, there was a span of 13 bases. CDR3 sequence (DNA): TGTGCCAGCAGCTTACAGATAGCGAGGGCCGGGGAGCTGTTTTTT. Protein: CASSLQIARAGELFF.

The rearrangement joins TRBV5-6 to TRBJ1-2, with 7 bases matching TRBD1. Germline CDR1 SGHDT, CDR2 YYEEEE. CDR3 length: 12 residues. V shed 7 bases and J 4 bases; nucleotides not matched to a gene: 4. CDR3 loop: CASERDSYGYTF. The CDR3 nucleotides are TGTGCCAGCGAGAGGGACAGCTATGGCTACACCTTC.

This clone occurred once. J is TRBJ2-2 and V is TRBV19; no firm D call. The CDR3 covers 12 residues. Germline CDR1 LNHDA, CDR2 SQIVND (reference sequence). Trimming removed 3 bases at V and 6 bases at J, with 5 bases between. The CDR3 region is CASSMAPGELFF. CDR3 nucleotides: TGTGCCAGTAGTATGGCCCCCGGGGAGCTGTTTTTT. The whole variable domain, remainder taken from reference TRBV19 and TRBJ2-2, is DGGITQSPKYLFRKEGQNVTLSCEQNLNHDAMYWYRQDPGQGLRLIYYSQIVNDFQKGDIAEGYSVSREKKESFPLTVTSAQKNPTAFYLCASSMAPGELFFGEGSRLTVL.

The V call is TRBV7-7, the J call TRBJ2-2; TRBD1 aligns across 9 bases. The CDR3 spans 14 residues. The germline CDR1 and CDR2 sequences are SSHAT and FNYEAQ (reference sequence). J gave up 4 bases and V 6 bases, and 3 bases lay outside the gene matches. CDR3 coding DNA: TGTGCCAGCAGTTTGGGACAGGGCACCGGGGAGCTGTTTTTT. This encodes CASSLGQGTGELFF. Variable domain in full (rest from reference TRBV7-7 and TRBJ2-2): GAGVSQSPRYKVTKRGQDVTLRCDPISSHATLYWYQQALGQGPEFLTYFNYEAQPDKSGLPSDRFSAERPEGSISTLTIQRTEQRDSAMYRCASSLGQGTGELFFGEGSRLTVL.